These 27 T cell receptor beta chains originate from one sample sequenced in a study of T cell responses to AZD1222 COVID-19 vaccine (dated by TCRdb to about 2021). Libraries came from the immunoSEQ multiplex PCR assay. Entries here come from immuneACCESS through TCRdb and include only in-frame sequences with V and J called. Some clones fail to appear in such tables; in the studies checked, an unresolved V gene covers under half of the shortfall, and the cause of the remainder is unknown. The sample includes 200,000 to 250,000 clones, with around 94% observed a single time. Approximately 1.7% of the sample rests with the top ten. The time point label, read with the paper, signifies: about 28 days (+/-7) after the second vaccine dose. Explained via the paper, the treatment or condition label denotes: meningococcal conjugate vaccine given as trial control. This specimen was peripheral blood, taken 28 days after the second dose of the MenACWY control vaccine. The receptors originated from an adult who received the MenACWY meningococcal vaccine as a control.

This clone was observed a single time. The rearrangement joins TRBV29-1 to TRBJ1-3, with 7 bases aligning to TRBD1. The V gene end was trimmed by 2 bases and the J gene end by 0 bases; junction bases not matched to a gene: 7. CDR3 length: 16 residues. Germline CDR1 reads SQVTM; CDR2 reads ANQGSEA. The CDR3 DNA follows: TGCAGCGTTGAATTCTGGGACAGTTCCTCTGGAAACACCATATATTTT. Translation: CSVEFWDSSSGNTIYF.

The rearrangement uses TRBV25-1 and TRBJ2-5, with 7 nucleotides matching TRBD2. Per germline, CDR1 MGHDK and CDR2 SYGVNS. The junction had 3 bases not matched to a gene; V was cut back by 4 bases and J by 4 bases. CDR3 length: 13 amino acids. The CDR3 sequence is CASSVGGLETQYF. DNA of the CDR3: TGTGCCAGCAGTGTGGGAGGGTTAGAGACCCAGTACTTC. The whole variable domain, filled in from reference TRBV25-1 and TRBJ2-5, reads EADIYQTPRYLVIGTGKKITLECSQTMGHDKMYWYQQDPGMELHLIHYSYGVNSTEKGDLSSESTVSRIRTEHFPLTLESARPSHTSQYLCASSVGGLETQYFGPGTRLLVL.

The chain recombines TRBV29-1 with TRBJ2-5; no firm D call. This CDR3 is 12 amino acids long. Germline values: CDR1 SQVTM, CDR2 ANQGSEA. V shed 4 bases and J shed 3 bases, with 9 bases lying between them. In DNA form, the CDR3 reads TGCAGCGTTGGGTCCCCAAAAGAGACCCAGTACTTC. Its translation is CSVGSPKETQYF.

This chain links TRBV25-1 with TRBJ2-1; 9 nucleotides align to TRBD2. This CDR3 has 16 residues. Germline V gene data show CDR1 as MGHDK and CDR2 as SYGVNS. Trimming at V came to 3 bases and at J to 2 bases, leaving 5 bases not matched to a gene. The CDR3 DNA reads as TGTGCCAGCAGTGACGCTGGGACTAGCACCTACAATGAGCAGTTCTTC. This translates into CASSDAGTSTYNEQFF.

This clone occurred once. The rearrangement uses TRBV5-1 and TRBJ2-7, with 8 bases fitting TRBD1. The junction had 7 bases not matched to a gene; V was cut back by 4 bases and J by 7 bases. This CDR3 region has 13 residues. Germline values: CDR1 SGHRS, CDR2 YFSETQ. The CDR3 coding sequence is TGCGCCAGCAGCCAGGGGGCCGGGGCGGAGCAGTACTTC. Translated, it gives CASSQGAGAEQYF.

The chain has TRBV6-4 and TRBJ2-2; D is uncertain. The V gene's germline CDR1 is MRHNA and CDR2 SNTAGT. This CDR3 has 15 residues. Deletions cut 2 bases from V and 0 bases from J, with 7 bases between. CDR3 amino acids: CASSDLGSNTGELFF. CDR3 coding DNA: TGTGCCAGCAGTGACCTGGGCTCGAACACCGGGGAGCTGTTTTTT.

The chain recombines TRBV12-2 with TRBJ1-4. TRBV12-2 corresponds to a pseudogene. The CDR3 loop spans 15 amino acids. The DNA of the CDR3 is TGTGCAAGTCGCAAAAGGGTAGGGTATGGTGAAAAACTGTTTTTT. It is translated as CASRKRVGYGEKLFF.

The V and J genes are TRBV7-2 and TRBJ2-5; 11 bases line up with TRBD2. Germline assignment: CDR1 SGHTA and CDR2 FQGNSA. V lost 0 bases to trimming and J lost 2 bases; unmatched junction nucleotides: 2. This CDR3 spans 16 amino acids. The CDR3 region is CASSLAVAGGQETQYF. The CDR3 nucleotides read TGTGCCAGCAGCTTAGCTGTAGCGGGGGGGCAAGAGACCCAGTACTTC.

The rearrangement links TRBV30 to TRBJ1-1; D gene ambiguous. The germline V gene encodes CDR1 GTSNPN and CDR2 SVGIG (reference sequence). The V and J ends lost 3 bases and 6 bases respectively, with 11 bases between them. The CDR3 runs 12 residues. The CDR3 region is CAWRMEVPEAFF. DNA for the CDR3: TGTGCCTGGAGAATGGAAGTCCCTGAAGCTTTCTTT.

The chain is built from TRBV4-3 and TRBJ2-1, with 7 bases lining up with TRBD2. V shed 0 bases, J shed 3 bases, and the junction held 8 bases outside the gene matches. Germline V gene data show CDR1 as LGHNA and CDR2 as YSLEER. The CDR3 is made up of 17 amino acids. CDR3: CASSQDGPGGYYNEQFF. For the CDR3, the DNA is TGCGCCAGCAGCCAAGACGGCCCGGGGGGTTACTACAATGAGCAGTTCTTC.

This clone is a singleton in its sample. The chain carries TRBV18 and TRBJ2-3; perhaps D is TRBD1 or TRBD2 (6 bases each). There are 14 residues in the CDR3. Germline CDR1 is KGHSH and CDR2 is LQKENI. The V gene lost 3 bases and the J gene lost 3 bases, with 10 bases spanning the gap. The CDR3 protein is CASSPGGRTDTQYF. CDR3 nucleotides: TGTGCCAGCTCACCGGGGGGCAGGACAGATACGCAGTATTTT.

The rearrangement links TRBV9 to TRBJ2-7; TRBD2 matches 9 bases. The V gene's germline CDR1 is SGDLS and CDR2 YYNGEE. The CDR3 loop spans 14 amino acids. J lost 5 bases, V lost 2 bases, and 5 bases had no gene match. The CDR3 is CASSVSGRDHEQYF. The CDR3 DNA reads TGTGCCAGCAGCGTTAGCGGGAGAGATCACGAGCAGTACTTC.

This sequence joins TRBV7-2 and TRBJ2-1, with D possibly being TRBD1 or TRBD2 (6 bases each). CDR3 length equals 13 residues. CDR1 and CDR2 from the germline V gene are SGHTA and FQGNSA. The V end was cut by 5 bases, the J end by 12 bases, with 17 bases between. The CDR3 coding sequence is TGTGCCAGCAGCCTAGGGGGAGGTTCGGGGCAGTTCTTC. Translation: CASSLGGGSGQFF.

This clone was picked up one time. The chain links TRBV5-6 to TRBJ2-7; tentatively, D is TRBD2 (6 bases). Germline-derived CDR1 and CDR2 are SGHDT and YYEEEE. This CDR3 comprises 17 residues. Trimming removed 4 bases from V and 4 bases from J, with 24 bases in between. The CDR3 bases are TGTGCCAGCAGCCCGCCCCTCGGGGCAGCGGGCCGATACGAGCAGTACTTC. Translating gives CASSPPLGAAGRYEQYF.

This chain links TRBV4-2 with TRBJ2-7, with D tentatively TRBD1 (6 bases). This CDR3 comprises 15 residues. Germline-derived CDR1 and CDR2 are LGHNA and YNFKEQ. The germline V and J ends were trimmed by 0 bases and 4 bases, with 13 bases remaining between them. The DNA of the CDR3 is TGTGCCAGCAGCCAAGATCGGGCAGGGGAGTACGAGCAGTACTTC. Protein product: CASSQDRAGEYEQYF.

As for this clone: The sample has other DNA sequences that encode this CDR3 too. DNA for the CDR3: TGTGCCAGCAGTTATTCCGGGACAGGGTCCTACGAGCAGTACTTC. Its translation is CASSYSGTGSYEQYF. This chain uses TRBV6-5 with TRBJ2-7; 9 positions agree with TRBD1. Germline lookup yields CDR1 MNHEY and CDR2 SVGAGI. V trimming: 3 bases; J trimming: 1 base; junction bases outside the gene matches: 4. The CDR3 loop spans 15 amino acids.

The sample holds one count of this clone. The DNA for the CDR3 is TGTGCCTGGAGAGCACAGGGTAGTCCCTACAATGAGCAGTTCTTC. Translated, it gives CAWRAQGSPYNEQFF. The rearrangement links TRBV30 to TRBJ2-1, with D possibly being TRBD1 (6 bases). Germline CDR1 GTSNPN, CDR2 SVGIG (reference sequence). Trimming shortened V by 3 bases and J by 2 bases, and 14 bases separated the two germline ends. The CDR3 extends over 15 amino acids.

For the CDR3, the DNA is TGTGCCAGCAGCGTAGCGCCGAAATCCTATGGCTACACCTTC. Protein: CASSVAPKSYGYTF. This chain links TRBV9 with TRBJ1-2; D call uncertain. The length of the CDR3 is 14 residues. V lost 0 bases and J 4 bases, leaving 10 bases between the germline ends. Germline assignment: CDR1 SGDLS and CDR2 YYNGEE. The full variable domain, its missing parts supplied by reference TRBV9 and TRBJ1-2, is DSGVTQTPKHLITATGQRVTLRCSPRSGDLSVYWYQQSLDQGLQFLIQYYNGEERAKGNILERFSAQQFPDLHSELNLSSLELGDSALYFCASSVAPKSYGYTFGSGTRLTVV.

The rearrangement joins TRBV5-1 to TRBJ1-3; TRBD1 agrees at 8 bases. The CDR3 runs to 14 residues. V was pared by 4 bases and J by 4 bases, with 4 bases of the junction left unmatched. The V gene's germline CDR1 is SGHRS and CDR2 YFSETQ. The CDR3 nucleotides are TGCGCCAGCAGCGTCGGGACAGGAGGAAACACCATATATTTT. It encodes CASSVGTGGNTIYF. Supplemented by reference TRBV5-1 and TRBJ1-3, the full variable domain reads KAGVTQTPRYLIKTRGQQVTLSCSPISGHRSVSWYQQTPGQGLQFLFEYFSETQRNKGNFPGRFSGRQFSNSRSEMNVSTLELGDSALYLCASSVGTGGNTIYFGEGSWLTVV.

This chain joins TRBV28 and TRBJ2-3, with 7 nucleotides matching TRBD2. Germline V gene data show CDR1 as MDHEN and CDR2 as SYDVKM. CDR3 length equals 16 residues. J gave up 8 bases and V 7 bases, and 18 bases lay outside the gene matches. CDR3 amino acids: CASTNSGAIWVSTQYF. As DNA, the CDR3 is TGTGCCAGCACCAACAGCGGGGCGATTTGGGTCAGTACGCAGTATTTT. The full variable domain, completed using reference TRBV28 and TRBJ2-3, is DVKVTQSSRYLVKRTGEKVFLECVQDMDHENMFWYRQDPGLGLRLIYFSYDVKMKEKGDIPEGYSVSREKKERFSLILESASTNQTSMYLCASTNSGAIWVSTQYFGPGTRLTVL.

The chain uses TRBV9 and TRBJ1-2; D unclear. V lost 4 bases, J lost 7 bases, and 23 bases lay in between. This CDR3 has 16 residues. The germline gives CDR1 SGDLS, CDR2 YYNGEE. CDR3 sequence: CASSSGRAPDSLGYTF. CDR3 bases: TGTGCCAGCAGCTCCGGAAGGGCTCCGGATTCTCTTGGCTACACCTTC.

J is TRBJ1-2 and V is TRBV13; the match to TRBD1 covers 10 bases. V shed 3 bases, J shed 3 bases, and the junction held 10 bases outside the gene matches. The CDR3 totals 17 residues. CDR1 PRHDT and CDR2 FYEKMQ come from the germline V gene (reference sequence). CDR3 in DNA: TGTGCCAGCAGCTTGAGGACAGGGGGGATGTTAGACTATGGCTACACCTTC. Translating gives CASSLRTGGMLDYGYTF.

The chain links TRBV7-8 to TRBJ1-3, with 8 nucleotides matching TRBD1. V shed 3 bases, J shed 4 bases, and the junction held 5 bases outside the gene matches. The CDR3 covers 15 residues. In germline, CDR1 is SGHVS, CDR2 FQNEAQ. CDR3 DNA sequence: TGTGCCAGCAGCTTTGCCGGGACAGGAGGAAACACCATATATTTT. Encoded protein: CASSFAGTGGNTIYF.

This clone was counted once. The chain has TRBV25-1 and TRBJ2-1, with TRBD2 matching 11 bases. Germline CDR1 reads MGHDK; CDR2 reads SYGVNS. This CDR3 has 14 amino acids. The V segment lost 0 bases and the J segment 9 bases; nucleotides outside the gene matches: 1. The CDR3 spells CASSEYLAGGEQFF. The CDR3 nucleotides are TGTGCCAGCAGTGAATACCTAGCGGGAGGTGAGCAGTTCTTC.

CDR3 nucleotide sequence: TGTGCCAGCAGCCGGAGCTCCTACAATGAGCAGTTCTTC. It specifies CASSRSSYNEQFF. The rearrangement joins TRBV12-3 or TRBV12-4 to TRBJ2-1, with D unclear. CDR3 length: 13 residues. V lost 6 bases to trimming and J lost 0 bases, with 6 bases between them.

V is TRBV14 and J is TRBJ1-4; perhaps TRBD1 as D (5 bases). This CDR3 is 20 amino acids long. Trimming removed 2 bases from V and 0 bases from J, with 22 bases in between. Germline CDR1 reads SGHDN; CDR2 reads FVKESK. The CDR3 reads CASSQKSPTELLATNEKLFF. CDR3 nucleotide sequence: TGTGCCAGCAGCCAAAAAAGCCCGACAGAGTTACTGGCAACTAATGAAAAACTGTTTTTT.

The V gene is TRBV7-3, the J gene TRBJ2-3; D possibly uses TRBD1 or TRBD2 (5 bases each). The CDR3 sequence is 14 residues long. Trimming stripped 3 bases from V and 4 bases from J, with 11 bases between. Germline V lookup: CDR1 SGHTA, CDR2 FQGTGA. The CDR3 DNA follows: TGTGCCAGCAGCTTTGACGGGACCTCAGATACGCAGTATTTT. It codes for CASSFDGTSDTQYF.